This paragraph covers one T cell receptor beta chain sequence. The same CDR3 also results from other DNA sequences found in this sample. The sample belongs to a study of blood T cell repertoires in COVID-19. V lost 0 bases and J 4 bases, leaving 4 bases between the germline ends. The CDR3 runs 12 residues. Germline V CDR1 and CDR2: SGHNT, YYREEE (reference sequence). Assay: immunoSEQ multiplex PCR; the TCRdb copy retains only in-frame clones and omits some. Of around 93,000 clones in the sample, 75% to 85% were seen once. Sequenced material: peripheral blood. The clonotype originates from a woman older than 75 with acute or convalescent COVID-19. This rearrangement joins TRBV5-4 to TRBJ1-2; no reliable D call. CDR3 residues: CASSLDSYGYTF. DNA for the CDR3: TGTGCCAGCAGCTTGGACAGCTATGGCTACACCTTC.